The TCR beta chain described here comes from a study of T cell responses to AZD1222 COVID-19 vaccine. TCRdb's table, derived via immunoSEQ multiplex PCR, lists solely in-frame clones and lacks some. The table includes about 150,000 clones, 87% detected once. The study, taken as a whole, reports: Sampling captured repertoires only after the peak T cell response. The donor group comprised mostly white British people and more females; the analysis possibly underestimated clonal diversity.

Concerning this clone: Antigen specificity is unknown.

This specimen consisted of peripheral blood, obtained 28 days after the second AZD1222 dose. This sequence originates from an adult who received the AZD1222 COVID-19 vaccine.

DNA for the CDR3: TGTGCCAGCAGCGTAGGGCTAGCGGTGAGCTCCTACGAGCAGTACTTC. This translates into CASSVGLAVSSYEQYF. The chain couples TRBV9 to TRBJ2-7, with 7 nucleotides matching TRBD2. Germline CDR1 reads SGDLS; CDR2 reads YYNGEE. V lost 0 bases, J lost 0 bases, and 6 bases stayed unmatched. The CDR3 is 16 residues long.